The 15 T cell receptor beta chains listed next were all sequenced from one sample in a study of beta chain features in type 1 diabetes. Since all of the isolated RNA was reverse transcribed, expressed TCRB transcripts were what got sequenced. The protocol was immunoSEQ multiplex PCR, while the TCRdb copy is restricted to in-frame clones and leaves out a portion. The data contain roughly 400,000 clones, approximately 13% of them seen just once; the ten biggest clones take up roughly 0.033%. What was sequenced was naive CD4+ T cells from blood. The receptors were sampled from a man aged 30-40 years in good health.

J is TRBJ2-3 and V is TRBV12-5; D is perhaps TRBD2 (6 bases). CDR3 length: 14 amino acids. V shed 4 bases and J shed 5 bases, with 13 bases lying between them. The germline V gene has CDR1 LGHNT and CDR2 FRNRAP. CDR3 sequence: CASGSRARGDTQYF. In DNA form, the CDR3 reads TGTGCTAGTGGTTCTCGGGCGCGGGGAGATACGCAGTATTTT.

The chain has TRBV29-1 and TRBJ1-4; possibly TRBD1 for D (6 bases). Trimming stripped 4 bases from V and 4 bases from J, with 16 bases between. The CDR3 covers 15 residues. Germline CDR1 reads SQVTM; CDR2 reads ANQGSEA. The chain's CDR3 is CSVVQMRGHNEKLFF. The CDR3 DNA follows: TGCAGCGTTGTCCAAATGAGGGGACATAATGAAAAACTGTTTTTT. Full variable domain (outside the CDR3, taken from reference TRBV29-1 and TRBJ1-4): SAVISQKPSRDICQRGTSLTIQCQVDSQVTMMFWYRQQPGQSLTLIATANQGSEATYESGFVIDKFPISRPNLTFSTLTVSNMSPEDSSIYLCSVVQMRGHNEKLFFGSGTQLSVL.

This clone was detected only a few times. This chain links TRBV7-2 with TRBJ2-7; 7 bases are shared with TRBD2. With 5 bases clipped from V and 2 bases from J, the junction kept 6 bases outside the gene matches. Germline CDR1 and CDR2: SGHTA and FQGNSA. This CDR3 region has 14 residues. CDR3 loop: CASSRTRGPYEQYF. CDR3 bases: TGTGCCAGCAGCCGGACTAGAGGCCCCTACGAGCAGTACTTC. Filled out from reference TRBV7-2 and TRBJ2-7, the complete variable domain reads GAGVSQSPSNKVTEKGKDVELRCDPISGHTALYWYRQSLGQGLEFLIYFQGNSAPDKSGLPSDRFSAERTGGSVSTLTIQRTQQEDSAVYLCASSRTRGPYEQYFGPGTRLTVT.

This clone was seen only once. The gene calls are TRBV30 and TRBJ1-1; D unclear. The ends were cut back, 1 base at V and 2 bases at J, with 14 bases in the middle. This CDR3 comprises 15 residues. CDR1 is GTSNPN and CDR2 is SVGIG in the germline V gene (reference sequence). CDR3 bases: TGTGCCTGGAGTGGCCTCGTGGTAGGAAACACTGAAGCTTTCTTT. Its translation is CAWSGLVVGNTEAFF. Complete variable domain (other parts from reference TRBV30 and TRBJ1-1): SQTIHQWPATLVQPVGSPLSLECTVEGTSNPNLYWYRQAAGRGLQLLFYSVGIGQISSEVPQNLSASRPQDRQFILSSKKLLLSDSGFYLCAWSGLVVGNTEAFFGQGTRLTVV.

In this sample, this clone turned up a few times. V is TRBV11-3 and J is TRBJ2-3; 9 bases agree with TRBD2. Germline assignment: CDR1 SGHNT and CDR2 YENEEA. J gave up 6 bases and V 1 base, and 11 bases lay outside the gene matches. This CDR3 has 17 amino acids. CDR3 residues: CASSLGGLALHGDTQYF. The CDR3 bases are TGTGCCAGCAGCTTAGGGGGACTAGCACTCCACGGGGATACGCAGTATTTT.

The chain has TRBV30 and TRBJ2-1; 11 positions agree with TRBD2. There are 15 residues in the CDR3. V was pared by 1 base and J by 8 bases, with 7 bases of the junction left unmatched. In germline, CDR1 is GTSNPN, CDR2 SVGIG (reference sequence). The CDR3 DNA sequence: TGTGCCTGGAGTGGCACTAGCGGGAGTTCCTATGAGCAGTTCTTC. Amino acids: CAWSGTSGSSYEQFF.

The chain employs TRBV15 and TRBJ1-5; D is possibly TRBD1 (5 bases). The CDR3 has 16 amino acids. Germline values: CDR1 LNHNV, CDR2 YYDKDF (reference sequence). Trimming pared 0 bases from V and 7 bases from J, leaving 16 bases between. The CDR3 nucleotides read TGTGCCACCAGCAGAGATCGGAGGGGCCCGGGCCAGCCCCAGCATTTT. It codes for CATSRDRRGPGQPQHF.

This clone was picked up a small number of times. The V and J genes are TRBV6-6 and TRBJ2-1; no firm D call. The germline V gene encodes CDR1 MNHNY and CDR2 SVGAGI (reference sequence). The ends were cut back, 2 bases at V and 7 bases at J, with 6 bases in the middle. The length of the CDR3 is 12 residues. CDR3 amino acids: CASSYTGNEQFF. The CDR3 DNA follows: TGTGCCAGCAGTTACACCGGGAATGAGCAGTTCTTC.

This clone was detected only a few times. The V gene is TRBV21-1, the J gene TRBJ2-7; TRBD2, the D gene given by the table, was not confirmed from the DNA. TRBV21-1 counts as a pseudogene. The CDR3 has 17 amino acids. CDR3 sequence reads: CASSKCPDYPSMYEQYV. CDR3 nucleotides: TGTGCCAGCAGCAAATGTCCCGACTACCCGTCAATGTACGAGCAGTACGTC.

This clone was seen more than once but under ten times. V usage is TRBV7-9 and J usage is TRBJ2-1; 8 bases map to TRBD2. The CDR3 totals 16 residues. J gave up 5 bases and V 5 bases, and 11 bases lay outside the gene matches. Germline lookup yields CDR1 SEHNR and CDR2 FQNEAQ (reference sequence). CDR3 region: CASSPLSSGLDNEQFF. CDR3 DNA: TGTGCCAGCAGCCCCCTGTCTAGCGGGTTGGACAATGAGCAGTTCTTC.

This clone turned up a few times. V is TRBV7-9 and J is TRBJ2-7; 7 bases fit TRBD1. Trimming at V came to 5 bases and at J to 6 bases, leaving 10 bases not matched to a gene. CDR1 SEHNR and CDR2 FQNEAQ come from the germline V gene (reference sequence). CDR3 length: 14 residues. Here the CDR3 DNA reads TGTGCCAGCAGCGAGACAGGGATGTCGCTCGAGCAGTACTTC. Its protein product is CASSETGMSLEQYF. The full variable domain, with the rest looked up from reference TRBV7-9 and TRBJ2-7, is DTGVSQNPRHKITKRGQNVTFRCDPISEHNRLYWYRQTLGQGPEFLTYFQNEAQLEKSRLLSDRFSAERPKGSFSTLEIQRTEQGDSAMYLCASSETGMSLEQYFGPGTRLTVT.

This chain links TRBV7-6 with TRBJ2-3, with a possible D match to TRBD2 (5 bases). CDR3 length: 13 residues. Per the germline V gene, CDR1 is SGHVS and CDR2 is FNYEAQ. V lost 4 bases and J 8 bases, leaving 13 bases between the germline ends. CDR3 in amino acids: CASSSAPRGTQYF. The CDR3 region has the DNA TGTGCCAGCAGCTCTGCGCCCCGGGGTACGCAGTATTTT. Filled out from reference TRBV7-6 and TRBJ2-3, the complete variable domain reads GAGVSQSPRYKVTKRGQDVALRCDPISGHVSLYWYRQALGQGPEFLTYFNYEAQQDKSGLPNDRFSAERPEGSISTLTIQRTEQRDSAMYRCASSSAPRGTQYFGPGTRLTVL.

In its sample, this clone was seen a few times. The V and J genes are TRBV27 and TRBJ1-4; 8 bases agree with TRBD1. The CDR3 is made up of 15 amino acids. The germline V gene encodes CDR1 MNHEY and CDR2 SMNVEV (reference sequence). V was pared by 5 bases and J by 4 bases, with 6 bases of the junction left unmatched. The CDR3 loop reads CASSSGTGRNEKLFF. CDR3 nucleotides: TGTGCCAGCAGTAGCGGGACAGGACGTAATGAAAAACTGTTTTTT.

V and J are TRBV7-2 and TRBJ1-5; maybe TRBD1 (6 bases). This CDR3 contains 16 residues. V was cut by 1 base and J by 6 bases, with 16 bases left in between. Germline CDR1 is SGHTA and CDR2 is FQGNSA. The CDR3 loop is CASSLVIGQGSQPQHF. The CDR3 DNA is TGTGCCAGCAGCTTAGTTATTGGTCAGGGGAGTCAGCCCCAGCATTTT.

This clone was picked up a small number of times. The same CDR3 can be traced to other DNA sequences in this sample. The rearrangement links TRBV19 to TRBJ2-3, with D possibly TRBD1 on 5 matching bases. Between the trimmed V and J ends, which lost 2 bases and 4 bases, there was a span of 7 bases. The CDR3 extends over 13 amino acids. Germline V CDR1 and CDR2: LNHDA, SQIVND (reference sequence). Here the CDR3 reads CASSIQGPDTQYF. CDR3 DNA sequence: TGTGCCAGTAGTATACAGGGCCCAGATACGCAGTATTTT.